Each of the 9 T cell receptor beta chains below was sequenced from the same sample in a study of control samples from healthy donors and cancer patients. Clones were read by immunoSEQ multiplex PCR, and TCRdb kept only the in-frame ones, dropping some. The sample consists of 50,000 or so clones, over 90% of them appearing once. Sequenced: PBMCs. The receptors derive from a woman between 50 and 59 years old with head and neck cancer.

This chain connects TRBV7-2 to TRBJ2-7; 12 positions match TRBD2. This CDR3 is 15 amino acids long. Losses at the gene ends were 5 bases for V and 7 bases for J; bases not matched to a gene: 9. From germline, CDR1 is SGHTA and CDR2 FQGNSA. The CDR3 nucleotides are TGTGCCAGCAGCCTAGGACTAGCGGGGATAATTGAGCAGTACTTC. Translated: CASSLGLAGIIEQYF.

J is TRBJ2-2 and V is TRBV30; D is unclear. Germline assignment: CDR1 GTSNPN and CDR2 SVGIG (reference sequence). Trimming shortened V by 6 bases and J by 4 bases, and 18 bases separated the two germline ends. CDR3 length: 15 residues. CDR3 region: CACPSKVRSTGELFF. CDR3 sequence (DNA): TGTGCCTGCCCCTCAAAGGTCCGAAGCACCGGGGAGCTGTTTTTT.

V gene TRBV29-1 combines with J gene TRBJ1-2, with TRBD1 matching 7 bases. The germline V gene encodes CDR1 SQVTM and CDR2 ANQGSEA. The trim removed 0 bases at V and 7 bases at J, leaving 14 bases unmatched. This CDR3 region has 16 residues. CDR3 coding DNA: TGCAGCGTTGAAGATGGCCCTGGGACAGCGTCGGGTGGCTACACCTTC. It encodes CSVEDGPGTASGGYTF.

The rearrangement uses TRBV3-1 (or the pseudogene TRBV3-2) and TRBJ2-3; D is undetermined. Germline V gene data show CDR1 as LGHDT and CDR2 as YNNKEL (reference sequence). This CDR3 spans 13 amino acids. The V and J ends lost 5 bases and 4 bases respectively, with 10 bases between them. The CDR3 sequence is CASSSPNPDTQYF. CDR3 nucleotides: TGTGCCAGCAGCTCCCCAAACCCAGATACGCAGTATTTT.

This sequence joins TRBV5-1 and TRBJ1-1, with TRBD1 as a possible D gene (5 bases). Germline assignment: CDR1 SGHRS and CDR2 YFSETQ. The CDR3 is 12 amino acids. V was cut by 4 bases and J by 9 bases, with 13 bases left in between. The CDR3 region has the DNA TGCGCCAGCAGCCCTCCTTGGGGGAAAGCTTTCTTT. This encodes CASSPPWGKAFF. The full variable domain, rest sourced from reference TRBV5-1 and TRBJ1-1, is KAGVTQTPRYLIKTRGQQVTLSCSPISGHRSVSWYQQTPGQGLQFLFEYFSETQRNKGNFPGRFSGRQFSNSRSEMNVSTLELGDSALYLCASSPPWGKAFFGQGTRLTVV.

This clone was detected only a few times. Other DNA sequences in this specimen translate into the identical CDR3. The V and J genes are TRBV6-1 and TRBJ2-7, with D possibly matching TRBD2 (6 bases). CDR3 size: 17 residues. Germline values: CDR1 MNHNS, CDR2 SASEGT. V lost 0 bases and J 4 bases, leaving 19 bases between the germline ends. The CDR3 region is CASSEARDGGLGYEQYF. DNA of the CDR3: TGTGCCAGCAGTGAAGCTAGGGACGGGGGTCTGGGGTACGAGCAGTACTTC.

The V and J genes are TRBV24-1 and TRBJ2-3; TRBD2 might be the D (6 bases). The germline CDR1 and CDR2 sequences are KGHDR and SFDVKD. This CDR3 is 15 amino acids long. V was shortened by 3 bases and J by 1 base, with 10 bases between the two germline ends. CDR3 in amino acids: CATSDAGLGTDTQYF. The CDR3 coding sequence is TGTGCCACCAGTGATGCGGGGTTAGGCACAGATACGCAGTATTTT.

The chain employs TRBV15 and TRBJ2-3, with a weak D call TRBD2 (7 bases). The CDR3 contains 17 residues. The ends were cut back, 4 bases at V and 2 bases at J, with 19 bases in the middle. From germline, CDR1 is LNHNV and CDR2 YYDKDF (reference sequence). The CDR3 sequence is CATSTEPGGRFTDTQYF. CDR3 coding DNA: TGTGCCACCAGCACCGAACCCGGGGGGCGTTTCACAGATACGCAGTATTTT.

The J gene is TRBJ1-1, the V gene TRBV19, with D hard to call. Germline CDR1 and CDR2: LNHDA and SQIVND (reference sequence). Trimming took 3 bases from V and 5 from J, leaving 16 bases between them. The CDR3 consists of 15 residues. Written as DNA, the CDR3 is TGTGCCAGTAGTATCGCGGACGTCCTGGGAACTGAAGCTTTCTTT. As protein: CASSIADVLGTEAFF.